These 27 T cell receptor beta chains came from one sample sequenced in a study of blood T cell repertoires in COVID-19. The data were produced by immunoSEQ multiplex PCR, yet TCRdb's version contains in-frame clones alone and is incomplete. The repertoire includes approximately 150,000 clones, more than 75% of them detected once, and 2% to 2.5% sits in the top ten. The sample was peripheral blood. The receptors here all came from a man aged 50-59 years who had recovered from COVID-19.

The genes are TRBV3-1 (or the pseudogene TRBV3-2) and TRBJ1-2; 7 positions agree with TRBD1. The CDR3 is 14 residues long. Germline loops: CDR1 LGHDT, CDR2 YNNKEL (reference sequence). With V trimmed by 4 bases and J by 1 base, 3 bases remained unmatched. The CDR3 nucleotides read TGTGCCAGCAGCCTGGGACAGATTAACTATGGCTACACCTTC. Its protein product is CASSLGQINYGYTF.

The chain has TRBV6-6 and TRBJ2-5, with D unclear. Germline V gene lookup returns CDR1 MNHNY and CDR2 SVGAGI (reference sequence). There are 11 residues in the CDR3. V gave up 8 bases and J gave up 1 base, with 5 bases separating them. CDR3: CASGAQETQYF. As DNA, the CDR3 is TGTGCCAGCGGAGCCCAAGAGACCCAGTACTTC.

The genes are TRBV2 and TRBJ1-5, with 8 bases that match TRBD1. This CDR3 is built from 13 residues. V lost 7 bases and J lost 3; bases outside the gene matches: 2. CDR1 is SNHLY, CDR2 FYNNEI, per germline. This CDR3 reads CASKGQVNQPQHF. The CDR3 DNA follows: TGTGCCAGCAAGGGACAGGTCAATCAGCCCCAGCATTTT.

The J gene is TRBJ2-7, the V gene TRBV7-2; 9 bases map to TRBD2. Germline CDR1 reads SGHTA; CDR2 reads FQGNSA. This CDR3 has 16 amino acids. The V and J ends lost 1 base and 2 bases, in that order; junction bases with no gene match: 6. This CDR3 reads CASSLVSSGATYEQYF. Here the CDR3 DNA reads TGTGCCAGCAGCTTAGTCTCTAGCGGGGCAACCTACGAGCAGTACTTC.

The rearrangement joins TRBV7-2 to TRBJ2-1; 8 nucleotides agree with TRBD2. Germline V CDR1 and CDR2: SGHTA, FQGNSA. This CDR3 has 14 residues. With 3 bases clipped from V and 8 bases from J, the junction kept 6 bases outside the gene matches. The DNA for the CDR3 is TGTGCCAGCAGCTTCGGCGGGGGGTGGGATGAGCAGTTCTTC. Translated: CASSFGGGWDEQFF.

In its sample, this clone was seen once. The J gene is TRBJ1-5, the V gene TRBV3-1 (or the pseudogene TRBV3-2), with TRBD1 identical over 8 bases. Per germline, CDR1 LGHDT and CDR2 YNNKEL (reference sequence). This CDR3 has 14 residues. V gave up 2 bases and J gave up 8 bases; unmatched junction bases: 5. Here the CDR3 reads CASSQSGGGKPQHF. The CDR3 bases are TGTGCCAGCAGCCAATCAGGGGGCGGGAAGCCCCAGCATTTT.

The V call is TRBV27, the J call TRBJ1-5; no reliable D call. V was pared by 0 bases and J by 6 bases, with 9 bases between. Per germline, CDR1 MNHEY and CDR2 SMNVEV (reference sequence). The CDR3 runs to 14 residues. CDR3 loop: CASSLSSEGQPQHF. The DNA for the CDR3 is TGTGCCAGCAGTTTATCATCGGAGGGTCAGCCCCAGCATTTT.

V gene TRBV12-1 combines with J gene TRBJ1-2; the table's D call, TRBD1, was not checked against the DNA. TRBV12-1 is flagged as a pseudogene. The CDR3 has 15 amino acids. The CDR3: CASSLAPDRGNGYTF. CDR3 coding DNA: TGTGCCAGCAGCTTAGCACCAGACAGGGGCAATGGCTACACCTTC.

V is TRBV19 and J is TRBJ2-7; the D gene is possibly TRBD2 (7 bases). Trimming pared 3 bases from V and 2 bases from J, leaving 17 bases between. Germline V lookup: CDR1 LNHDA, CDR2 SQIVND (reference sequence). This CDR3 has 16 residues. CDR3 sequence reads: CASSIKFGGGAYEQYF. Written as DNA, the CDR3 is TGTGCCAGTAGTATTAAGTTTGGAGGGGGGGCCTACGAGCAGTACTTC. The full variable domain, completed using reference TRBV19 and TRBJ2-7, is DGGITQSPKYLFRKEGQNVTLSCEQNLNHDAMYWYRQDPGQGLRLIYYSQIVNDFQKGDIAEGYSVSREKKESFPLTVTSAQKNPTAFYLCASSIKFGGGAYEQYFGPGTRLTVT.

The chain has TRBV11-1 and TRBJ1-4; D not certain. Trimming stripped 5 bases from V and 4 bases from J, with 14 bases between. In germline, CDR1 is SGHAT, CDR2 FQDESV (reference sequence). The CDR3 runs to 15 residues. The CDR3 reads CASSRTGSYNEKLFF. The CDR3 coding sequence is TGTGCCAGCAGCCGGACGGGATCGTATAATGAAAAACTGTTTTTT.

The chain links TRBV9 to TRBJ1-4, with 8 bases aligning to TRBD1. CDR3 length equals 16 residues. Germline values: CDR1 SGDLS, CDR2 YYNGEE. The V gene end was trimmed by 3 bases and the J gene end by 4 bases; junction bases not matched to a gene: 8. The CDR3 nucleotides are TGTGCCAGCAGCGCGGGGACAGGAGGATTTAATGAAAAACTGTTTTTT. This encodes CASSAGTGGFNEKLFF.

The CDR3: CASSYGGGSYEQYF. The CDR3 nucleotides are TGTGCCAGCAGTTACGGCGGAGGCTCCTACGAGCAGTACTTC. The V call is TRBV6-2 or TRBV6-3, the J call TRBJ2-7, with a tentative D call TRBD2 (5 bases). The V and J ends lost 2 bases and 0 bases respectively, with 8 bases between them. The CDR3 length is 14 residues. Germline lookup yields CDR1 MNHEY and CDR2 SVGEGT.

The CDR3 coding sequence is TGTGCCAGTAGTACCCTGGACAGGGGTAGGAACACTGAAGCTTTCTTT. This translates into CASSTLDRGRNTEAFF. This rearrangement joins TRBV19 to TRBJ1-1; 9 bases map to TRBD1. CDR1 LNHDA and CDR2 SQIVND come from the germline V gene (reference sequence). Unmatched junction bases numbered 7, after V lost 4 bases and J lost 1 base. The CDR3 has 16 residues.

This chain uses TRBV7-2 with TRBJ2-7; unclear D gene. The V gene's germline CDR1 is SGHTA and CDR2 FQGNSA. The V end lost 5 bases, the J end lost 4 bases, and 15 bases lay between the germline ends. The CDR3 is made up of 14 amino acids. The CDR3: CASSPPGPPYEQYF. The CDR3 region has the DNA TGTGCCAGCAGCCCCCCGGGTCCACCGTACGAGCAGTACTTC.

The gene calls are TRBV6-1 and TRBJ2-3; possibly TRBD1 for D (5 bases). The CDR3 extends over 16 amino acids. Germline V gene lookup returns CDR1 MNHNS and CDR2 SASEGT. V lost 2 bases and J lost 2, with 14 bases in between. The CDR3 nucleotides are TGTGCCAGCAGTGAACGGGCAGGGTCGGTCACAGATACGCAGTATTTT. It yields the protein CASSERAGSVTDTQYF.

V and J are TRBV18 and TRBJ2-3; 12 nucleotides match TRBD2. The length of the CDR3 is 15 residues. After removal of 5 bases from V and 4 bases from J, the junction contained 4 bases not matched to a gene. CDR1 KGHSH and CDR2 LQKENI come from the germline V gene. The CDR3 loop is CASSTTSGSADTQYF. The CDR3 DNA reads TGTGCCAGCTCAACGACTAGCGGGAGCGCAGATACGCAGTATTTT. Full variable domain (outside the CDR3, taken from reference TRBV18 and TRBJ2-3): NAGVMQNPRHLVRRRGQEARLRCSPMKGHSHVYWYRQLPEEGLKFMVYLQKENIIDESGMPKERFSAEFPKEGPSILRIQQVVRGDSAAYFCASSTTSGSADTQYFGPGTRLTVL.

V usage is TRBV27 and J usage is TRBJ2-2, with 8 nucleotides matching TRBD2. Looked up from germline, CDR1 is MNHEY and CDR2 is SMNVEV (reference sequence). There are 14 residues in the CDR3. V gave up 5 bases and J gave up 7 bases; unmatched junction bases: 6. DNA of the CDR3: TGTGCCAGCAGTCTTGCCGGGGGGGACGGGGAGCTGTTTTTT. Translated, it gives CASSLAGGDGELFF.

The chain carries TRBV18 and TRBJ2-2; D possibly corresponds to TRBD1 (6 bases). CDR3 length: 14 residues. V was trimmed by 3 bases and J by 3 bases, leaving 8 bases between them. Per the germline V gene, CDR1 is KGHSH and CDR2 is LQKENI. CDR3 sequence: CASSPKGDTGELFF. In nucleotides, the CDR3 is TGTGCCAGCTCACCGAAGGGGGACACCGGGGAGCTGTTTTTT.

This chain links TRBV5-1 with TRBJ2-1, with 8 bases that match TRBD2. The CDR3 is made up of 15 amino acids. The V segment lost 0 bases and the J segment 9 bases; nucleotides outside the gene matches: 8. Germline CDR1 and CDR2: SGHRS and YFSETQ. CDR3 amino acids: CASSLASGSPGEQFF. The DNA of the CDR3 is TGCGCCAGCAGCTTGGCCAGCGGGAGCCCCGGTGAGCAGTTCTTC.

The chain links TRBV5-5 to TRBJ1-1; D gene ambiguous. There are 13 residues in the CDR3. The germline gives CDR1 SGHKS, CDR2 YYEKEE (reference sequence). V gave up 1 base and J gave up 1 base, with 5 bases separating them. CDR3 protein: CASSLTRNTEAFF. The DNA for the CDR3 is TGTGCCAGCAGCTTGACACGGAACACTGAAGCTTTCTTT. The entire variable domain, with the rest obtained from reference TRBV5-5 and TRBJ1-1, is as follows: DAGVTQSPTHLIKTRGQQVTLRCSPISGHKSVSWYQQVLGQGPQFIFQYYEKEERGRGNFPDRFSARQFPNYSSELNVNALLLGDSALYLCASSLTRNTEAFFGQGTRLTVV.

The chain couples TRBV10-2 to TRBJ1-1, with TRBD1 identical over 7 bases. V shed 3 bases and J 0 bases; nucleotides not matched to a gene: 19. The CDR3 has 20 residues. Germline loops: CDR1 WSHSY, CDR2 SAAADI. The CDR3 DNA reads TGCGCCAGCAGTGACGCCTTCTTGCCCTCAGGGGGTGGAATGAACACTGAAGCTTTCTTT. It codes for CASSDAFLPSGGGMNTEAFF.

CDR3 DNA sequence: TGTGCCAGCAGACAGAGACAGGGGTTATTAGGTGAAGCTTTCTTT. It codes for CASRQRQGLLGEAFF. V and J are TRBV6-5 and TRBJ1-1; 8 bases align to TRBD1. This CDR3 comprises 15 residues. Germline CDR1 MNHEY, CDR2 SVGAGI. The ends lost 6 bases at V and 7 bases at J; junction bases unmatched: 13.

The chain is built from TRBV9 and TRBJ2-3; a possible D gene is TRBD2 (6 bases). The CDR3 has 15 residues. Germline assignment: CDR1 SGDLS and CDR2 YYNGEE. V lost 1 base, J lost 5 bases, and 14 bases lay in between. CDR3 sequence reads: CASSVHPGRIDTQYF. The CDR3 DNA follows: TGTGCCAGCAGCGTACATCCCGGGAGAATAGATACGCAGTATTTT.

The chain links TRBV30 to TRBJ1-2; perhaps TRBD1 as D (5 bases). The germline V and J ends were trimmed by 1 base and 3 bases, with 9 bases remaining between them. The V gene's germline CDR1 is GTSNPN and CDR2 SVGIG (reference sequence). The CDR3 runs to 13 residues. CDR3 loop: CAWSGSGYYGYTF. The CDR3 bases are TGTGCCTGGAGTGGGTCAGGGTACTATGGCTACACCTTC.

The chain employs TRBV27 and TRBJ2-5; 8 bases align to TRBD1. Germline CDR1 and CDR2: MNHEY and SMNVEV (reference sequence). The CDR3 is 15 amino acids. J gave up 7 bases and V 5 bases, and 12 bases lay outside the gene matches. The CDR3 sequence: CASSLQGGRIGTQYF. The CDR3 DNA sequence: TGTGCCAGCAGTCTACAGGGGGGAAGGATCGGGACCCAGTACTTC.

The chain employs TRBV6-6 and TRBJ1-3; TRBD1 might be the D (5 bases). In germline, CDR1 is MNHNY, CDR2 SVGAGI (reference sequence). V was trimmed by 8 bases and J by 2 bases, leaving 16 bases between them. The CDR3 totals 15 residues. CDR3 DNA: TGTGCCAGCTCCCCGGGGGGGGTCACTGGAAACACCATATATTTT. It yields the protein CASSPGGVTGNTIYF.

This sequence joins TRBV24-1 and TRBJ1-1, with 8 bases aligning to TRBD1. V lost 6 bases to trimming and J lost 5 bases; unmatched junction nucleotides: 16. CDR1 and CDR2 from the germline V gene are KGHDR and SFDVKD. The CDR3 is 17 residues long. The CDR3 protein is CATSSGQGARGKTEAFF. CDR3 DNA: TGTGCCACCAGTTCCGGGCAGGGGGCAAGAGGGAAAACTGAAGCTTTCTTT.